One TCR beta chain is described in this entry. The data were taken from a study of T cell responses to AZD1222 COVID-19 vaccine. Data came from immunoSEQ multiplex PCR; TCRdb stores just in-frame clones and leaves some out. The sample holds about 220,000 clones, roughly 91% seen once. Trimming stripped 5 bases from V and 1 base from J, with 11 bases between. The CDR3 loop spans 14 amino acids. CDR1 SGHAT and CDR2 FQNNGV come from the germline V gene. The sequences come from peripheral blood, collected on day 0 of MenACWY control vaccination. The gene calls are TRBV11-2 and TRBJ1-1, with D hard to call. The sequence came from an adult in good health. The CDR3: CASSPPGWNTEAFF. CDR3 in DNA: TGTGCCAGCAGCCCCCCAGGATGGAACACTGAAGCTTTCTTT.